The clone carrying this T cell receptor beta chain was recorded once. As originally analysed: The authors estimated nucleated cell counts from reference gene primer amplification. TCRdb's copy holds only in-frame clones and misses some; the assay was immunoSEQ multiplex PCR. V, J and clone size reflect that table, while D and trimming were determined from the DNA. The sample lists 150,000 to 200,000 clones, around 80% occurring once. The CDR3 consists of 14 residues. The trim removed 5 bases at V and 8 bases at J, leaving 8 bases unmatched. Germline V CDR1 and CDR2: MNHEY, SMNVEV (reference sequence). These data are taken from a study of blood T cell repertoires in COVID-19. Study-wide background: Whether acute or convalescent, the COVID-19 samples came from the United States, Italy and Spain. Sample material is recorded as cDNA or gDNA derived from T cells, B-cell-depleted T cells, or PBMCs.

The clonotype comes from a man aged 60 to 69 with acute or convalescent COVID-19. The rearrangement uses TRBV27 and TRBJ1-4; 7 nucleotides align to TRBD1. Specimen: peripheral blood. This CDR3 reads CASSPTTTGEKLFF. CDR3 DNA sequence: TGTGCCAGCAGTCCCACAACGACAGGGGAAAAACTGTTTTTT.